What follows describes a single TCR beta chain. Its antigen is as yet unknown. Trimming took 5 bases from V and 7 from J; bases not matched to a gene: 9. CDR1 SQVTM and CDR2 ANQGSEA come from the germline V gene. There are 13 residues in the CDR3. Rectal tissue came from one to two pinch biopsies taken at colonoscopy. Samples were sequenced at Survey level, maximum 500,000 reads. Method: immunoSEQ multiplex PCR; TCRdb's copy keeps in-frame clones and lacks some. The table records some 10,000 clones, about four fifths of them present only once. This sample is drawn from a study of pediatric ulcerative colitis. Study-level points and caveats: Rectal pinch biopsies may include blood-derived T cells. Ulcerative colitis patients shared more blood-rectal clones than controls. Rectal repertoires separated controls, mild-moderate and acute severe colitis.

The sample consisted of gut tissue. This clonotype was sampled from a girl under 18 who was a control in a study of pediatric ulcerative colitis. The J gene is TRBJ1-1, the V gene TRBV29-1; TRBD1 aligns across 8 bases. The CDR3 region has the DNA TGCAGCGTTTCCTTCAGGGGGCTTGGTGAAGCTTTCTTT. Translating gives CSVSFRGLGEAFF.